This entry lists 19 T cell receptor beta chains sequenced from one sample in a study of T cells after yellow fever vaccination. TCRdb recomputed calls from the 5' RACE reads with MiXCR, one row per CDR3 protein. Of about 160,000 distinct CDR3 sequences listed, about 7% were seen once; the top ten hold more than 2.5%. The specimen comprised CD4+ T cells sorted from PBMCs, sampled roughly 5 days after the first yellow fever vaccination. The receptor set was obtained from a man younger than 30 who received the YFV17D yellow fever vaccine.

This clonotype was observed a few times. The chain employs TRBV20-1 and TRBJ1-2; D might be TRBD1 (6 bases). Deletions cut 6 bases from V and 2 bases from J, with 16 bases between. This CDR3 is built from 14 residues. Germline CDR1 DFQATT, CDR2 SNEGSKA (reference sequence). This CDR3 reads CSAIGGGQNYGYTF. The DNA of the CDR3 is TGCAGTGCCATAGGTGGGGGGCAGAACTATGGCTACACCTTC.

This clonotype occurred many times. The genes are TRBV5-1 and TRBJ2-1, with D hard to call. Deletions cut 3 bases from V and 6 bases from J, with 4 bases between. This CDR3 contains 11 residues. Germline values: CDR1 SGHRS, CDR2 YFSETQ. The CDR3 DNA is TGCGCCAGCAGCTCGTTCAATGAGCAGTTCTTC. It translates to CASSSFNEQFF.

This clonotype has only a few counts. The V gene is TRBV14, the J gene TRBJ1-6; no clear D. Germline lookup yields CDR1 SGHDN and CDR2 FVKESK. The V end lost 0 bases, the J end lost 6 bases, and 6 bases lay between the germline ends. The CDR3 is made up of 14 amino acids. The chain's CDR3 is CASSQEQFNSPLHF. The DNA of the CDR3 is TGTGCCAGCAGCCAAGAACAGTTTAATTCACCCCTCCACTTT.

Many counts were recorded for this clonotype. This chain uses TRBV4-2 with TRBJ2-7; D ambiguous. Germline CDR1 LGHNA, CDR2 YNFKEQ. The CDR3 runs 16 residues. V lost 0 bases and J lost 2, with 14 bases in between. The CDR3 nucleotides read TGTGCCAGCAGCCAAGATCTTCAGTCTAGGACCTACGAGCAGTACTTC. This encodes CASSQDLQSRTYEQYF.

This clonotype was detected many times. V usage is TRBV3-1 and J usage is TRBJ2-7; 11 nucleotides match TRBD2. The V gene end was trimmed by 6 bases and the J gene end by 2 bases; junction bases not matched to a gene: 3. The CDR3 consists of 14 residues. CDR1 and CDR2 from the germline V gene are LGHDT and YNNKEL (reference sequence). As DNA, the CDR3 is TGTGCCAGCAGTCTTAGCGGGGGGGCCTACGAGCAGTACTTC. Translating gives CASSLSGGAYEQYF.

A remark on this clonotype: A much larger clone sits a single nucleotide away, making a read error possible. The gene calls are TRBV7-3 and TRBJ2-5, with D perhaps matching TRBD2 (6 bases). V lost 1 base to trimming and J lost 0 bases, with 6 bases between them. Germline V gene sequence: CDR1 SGHTA, CDR2 FQGTGA. The CDR3 contains 14 residues. The CDR3: CASSLIADQETQYF. Written as DNA, the CDR3 is TGTGCCAGCAGCTTAATAGCGGACCAAGAGACCCAGTACTTC.

This clonotype was detected many times. V is TRBV7-9 and J is TRBJ1-5; TRBD1 matches 10 bases. From germline, CDR1 is SEHNR and CDR2 FQNEAQ (reference sequence). J was trimmed by 6 bases and V by 7 bases; bases with no gene match: 9. CDR3 length equals 15 residues. In nucleotides, the CDR3 is TGTGCCAGCACCCTAGGGACAGGGGTCTCTCAGCCCCAGCATTTT. Translation gives CASTLGTGVSQPQHF.

This clonotype was detected ten times or more. This chain joins TRBV27 and TRBJ2-7, with 9 bases aligning to TRBD1. The ends lost 4 bases at V and 0 bases at J; junction bases unmatched: 4. The germline V gene encodes CDR1 MNHEY and CDR2 SMNVEV (reference sequence). This CDR3 region has 15 residues. CDR3: CASSYRDRVSYEQYF. The CDR3, as DNA: TGTGCCAGCAGTTACCGGGACAGGGTCTCCTACGAGCAGTACTTC.

Many counts were recorded for this clonotype. The chain uses TRBV15 and TRBJ2-3, with TRBD2 as a possible D gene (5 bases). Trimming removed 0 bases at V and 3 bases at J, with 10 bases between. The CDR3 totals 15 residues. Germline assignment: CDR1 LNHNV and CDR2 YYDKDF (reference sequence). The CDR3 reads CATSRDFSGTDTQYF. For the CDR3, the DNA is TGTGCCACCAGCAGAGATTTTTCGGGGACAGATACGCAGTATTTT.

This clonotype was found a few times. The chain has TRBV6-2 or TRBV6-3 and TRBJ1-5; a weak D match, TRBD1 (5 bases). V lost 4 bases and J lost 1, with 8 bases in between. The germline V gene encodes CDR1 MNHEY and CDR2 SVGEGT. CDR3 length: 14 amino acids. The CDR3 protein is CASSWGGSNQPQHF. DNA for the CDR3: TGTGCCAGCAGTTGGGGGGGAAGCAATCAGCCCCAGCATTTT.

The table lists this clonotype with a few counts. J is TRBJ1-1 and V is TRBV4-2; D is possibly TRBD1 (5 bases). The V end lost 6 bases, the J end lost 0 bases, and 8 bases lay between the germline ends. Germline V lookup: CDR1 LGHNA, CDR2 YNFKEQ. The CDR3 sequence is 13 residues long. CDR3 coding DNA: TGTGCCAGCAGGGGACCGATGAACACTGAAGCTTTCTTT. Amino acid sequence: CASRGPMNTEAFF.

V usage is TRBV14 and J usage is TRBJ2-1, with D unclear. V lost 3 bases to trimming and J lost 4 bases, with 13 bases between them. From germline, CDR1 is SGHDN and CDR2 FVKESK. This CDR3 contains 15 residues. The CDR3 DNA reads as TGTGCCAGCAGCCACAACAGTCCTGCATACAATGAGCAGTTCTTC. Its translation is CASSHNSPAYNEQFF.

In this sample, this clonotype turned up many times. The chain uses TRBV29-1 and TRBJ2-3; D is undetermined. Germline CDR1 SQVTM, CDR2 ANQGSEA. CDR3 size: 12 residues. V was trimmed by 8 bases and J by 2 bases, leaving 11 bases between them. The DNA of the CDR3 is TGCAGCTCCCTGGCCTTCACAGATACGCAGTATTTT. Translation gives CSSLAFTDTQYF.

This clonotype showed up many times. V usage is TRBV2 and J usage is TRBJ2-5; 9 bases align to TRBD2. Trimming cost V 6 bases and J 4 bases; bases outside gene matches: 6. The germline CDR1 and CDR2 sequences are SNHLY and FYNNEI. The CDR3 contains 14 residues. Here the CDR3 DNA reads TGTGCCAGCAGAGGGCTAGCGGGGCGAGAGACCCAGTACTTC. Its translation is CASRGLAGRETQYF.

In this sample, this clonotype turned up many times. The CDR3 nucleotides read TGTGCCAGCTCACCGGGCAACCAAGAGACCCAGTACTTC. Amino acid sequence: CASSPGNQETQYF. The chain is built from TRBV18 and TRBJ2-5; D unclear. V lost 3 bases to trimming and J lost 0 bases, with 5 bases between them. This CDR3 is 13 amino acids long. CDR1 is KGHSH, CDR2 LQKENI, per germline. The full variable domain, in which reference TRBV18 and TRBJ2-5 provide the parts outside the CDR3, is NAGVMQNPRHLVRRRGQEARLRCSPMKGHSHVYWYRQLPEEGLKFMVYLQKENIIDESGMPKERFSAEFPKEGPSILRIQQVVRGDSAAYFCASSPGNQETQYFGPGTRLLVL.

This clonotype appeared many times. The CDR3 nucleotides are TGCGCCAGCAGCTTGGCCAGTGGCCTAGTTAGCACAGATACGCAGTATTTT. The encoded protein is CASSLASGLVSTDTQYF. The chain is built from TRBV5-1 and TRBJ2-3; the D is unclear. Trimming took off 0 bases at V and 0 bases at J, with 14 bases between the two ends. The CDR3 is made up of 17 amino acids. Looked up from germline, CDR1 is SGHRS and CDR2 is YFSETQ.

The chain joins TRBV7-9 to TRBJ2-1; no definite D call. The CDR3 runs to 13 residues. CDR1 and CDR2 from the germline V gene are SEHNR and FQNEAQ (reference sequence). V lost 1 base and J lost 10, with 11 bases in between. The CDR3 nucleotides are TGTGCCAGCAGCTTAGTCCGCGTTCAAGAGCAGTTCTTC. Amino acid sequence: CASSLVRVQEQFF.

This clonotype was counted a few times. The gene calls are TRBV5-1 and TRBJ2-6; D is unresolved. CDR3 length: 15 amino acids. Trimming took off 2 bases at V and 0 bases at J, with 6 bases between the two ends. Germline lookup yields CDR1 SGHRS and CDR2 YFSETQ. This CDR3 reads CASSLRVSGANVLTF. The DNA for the CDR3 is TGCGCCAGCAGCTTACGGGTCTCTGGGGCCAACGTCCTGACTTTC.

V is TRBV19 and J is TRBJ2-5; 7 nucleotides align to TRBD2. Trimming cost V 3 bases and J 5 bases; bases outside gene matches: 12. Germline CDR1 is LNHDA and CDR2 is SQIVND (reference sequence). The CDR3 has 16 amino acids. CDR3 DNA sequence: TGTGCCAGTAGTATTTTGAGCCCCGGGGGAGGGGAGACCCAGTACTTC. Amino acids: CASSILSPGGGETQYF. Complete variable domain (other parts from reference TRBV19 and TRBJ2-5): DGGITQSPKYLFRKEGQNVTLSCEQNLNHDAMYWYRQDPGQGLRLIYYSQIVNDFQKGDIAEGYSVSREKKESFPLTVTSAQKNPTAFYLCASSILSPGGGETQYFGPGTRLLVL.